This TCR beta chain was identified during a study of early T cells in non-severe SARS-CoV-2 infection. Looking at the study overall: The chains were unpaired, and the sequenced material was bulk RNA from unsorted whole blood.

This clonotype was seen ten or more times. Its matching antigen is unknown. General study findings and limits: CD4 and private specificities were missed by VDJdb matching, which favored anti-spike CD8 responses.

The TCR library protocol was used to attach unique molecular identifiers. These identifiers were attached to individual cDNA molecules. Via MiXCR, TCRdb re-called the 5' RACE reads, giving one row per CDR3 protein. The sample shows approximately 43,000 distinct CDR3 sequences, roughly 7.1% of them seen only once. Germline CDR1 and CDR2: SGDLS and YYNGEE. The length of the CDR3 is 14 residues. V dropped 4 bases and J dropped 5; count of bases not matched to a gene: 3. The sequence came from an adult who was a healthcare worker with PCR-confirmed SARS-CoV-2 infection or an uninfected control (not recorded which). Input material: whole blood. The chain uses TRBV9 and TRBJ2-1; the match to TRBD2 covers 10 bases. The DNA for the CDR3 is TGTGCCAGCAGCCCTAGCGGGGGAGACAATGAGCAGTTCTTC. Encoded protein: CASSPSGGDNEQFF.